This T cell receptor beta chain was retrieved from a study of CD8 T cells in Susac syndrome (dated by TCRdb to about 2019). In the study overall: Repertoire sequencing was used to test whether CD8+ T cell activation and differentiation in Susac syndrome was antigen driven. Clonality of the CD8+ T cell repertoire was compared between eleven to twelve healthy donors, roughly 14 Susac syndrome patients and under 19 multiple sclerosis patients. The full study reports these points: The number of individuals in the TCR sequencing and HLA analysis was recognized as being relatively small.

High-throughput TCR beta sequencing profiled peripheral blood CD8+ and CD4+ T cells from healthy donors, Susac syndrome patients and multiple sclerosis patients. The healthy donors served as controls matched for age and sex. Bulk CD8+ and CD4+ T cells were purified by magnetic negative isolation, while CD8+ TEMRA cells were enriched using FACS. Blood was drawn into EDTA tubes, processed within 24 hours, and PBMCs were isolated by density gradient centrifugation. PBMCs destined for TCR sequencing were cryopreserved in liquid nitrogen and later thawed in a 37 °C water bath. The sorted or isolated CD4+, CD8+ and CD8+ TEMRA cells reached a purity of at least 90%. Note on this clonotype: No antigen is known for it. Base qualities are missing; no much larger clone stands one base away.

V and J are trimmed by 4 bases and 0 bases, and the gene matches miss 6 bases of the junction. The CDR1 and CDR2 encoded by the germline V gene (reference sequence) are SGHNT and YYREEE. The CDR3 contains 16 residues, cysteine and phenylalanine counted. Only the CDR3 portion is preserved as DNA: 48 bases, with reading frame beginning at the first base. RNA was extracted using the RNeasy kit, and roughly 0.45 to 1 microgram was reverse transcribed with random hexamers. The immunoSEQ multiplex PCR assay, which covers 54 Vbeta and 13 Jbeta segments, was used to amplify TCR beta CDR3 regions. PCR amplification bias was corrected by using a synthetic template baseline for primer optimization and computational correction. Per the source publication's procedure: Reads were assigned to V, D and J genes according to IMGT and analyzed in immunoSEQ Analyzer, with only productive sequences retained. Clonality was calculated as one minus the Shannon entropy normalized by log2 of the number of productive unique sequences. For each patient and control, public and private clones were evaluated among the 100 most prevalent clones. Susac-specific clones were defined as absent from healthy and MS cohorts, approximately 1,000 published viral clones and other ImmuneACCESS disease sequences. The public reads were run again by TCRdb, first through fastp at Q25 and then through MiXCR, and only productive beta chains were kept. Each entry merges the rows of one CDR3 protein and shows their most common DNA and genes. The V and J calls and clone size come from TCRdb's table, not from the authors' own analysis. The sample profile shows 100,000 or so distinct CDR3 sequences; less than 95% of them were found once. The ten largest clones add up to about 0.12% of the sample.

The chain joins TRBV5-4 to TRBJ2-3, with TRBD2 matching 9 junction bases. The receptor comes from a human donor in good health. The sample was CD8+ T cells from PBMCs. The CDR3 here reads CASSLRLAESTDTQYF. The DNA sequence follows: TGTGCCAGCAGCCTCAGACTAGCGGAGAGCACAGATACGCAGTATTTT.